This entry is about one T cell receptor beta chain. This record belongs to a study of tumor-infiltrating lymphocytes in localized non-small cell lung cancer. At the level of the study: Resected tumor was paired with non-adjacent uninvolved lung from the same patient.

V was cut by 4 bases and J by 2 bases, with 8 bases left in between. The CDR3 consists of 13 residues. CDR1 is LNHDA and CDR2 is SQIVND in the germline V gene (reference sequence). TCRdb keeps only in-frame clones here, not all; method: immunoSEQ multiplex PCR. The data hold roughly 3,500 clones, with over 45% observed a single time. The origin of this receptor is a human donor with non-small cell lung cancer. The V and J genes are TRBV19 and TRBJ1-2; D unresolved. Sequencing was carried out using uninvolved lung tissue not adjacent to the tumor. CDR3 DNA: TGTGCCAGTAGTACAAATCCAAACTATGGCTACACCTTC. Its protein product is CASSTNPNYGYTF.